Shown below are 23 T cell receptor beta chains from a single sample sequenced in a study of T cell responses to AZD1222 COVID-19 vaccine. Some clones are missing from TCRdb's copy, which holds only in-frame ones; the method was immunoSEQ multiplex PCR. The table has more than 100,000 clones, approximately 86% seen once. The sequencing here drew on peripheral blood, taken on day 0 of AZD1222 vaccination. The receptors shown here come from an adult in good health.

The DNA of the CDR3 is TGTGCCAGCAGCTTCGGGACGGGCTCCTACAATGAGCAGTTCTTC. Translated, it gives CASSFGTGSYNEQFF. V and J are TRBV5-4 and TRBJ2-1; D may correspond to TRBD1 or TRBD2 (5 bases each). Germline assignment: CDR1 SGHNT and CDR2 YYREEE (reference sequence). This CDR3 region has 15 residues. The V end lost 2 bases, the J end lost 0 bases, and 9 bases lay between the germline ends.

This chain joins TRBV21-1 and TRBJ1-3. TRBV21-1 is a known pseudogene. There are 14 residues in the CDR3. Here the CDR3 DNA reads TGTGCCAGCAGCCGGCGGGACTCTGGAAACACCATATATTTT. It encodes CASSRRDSGNTIYF.

This chain joins TRBV27 and TRBJ2-2; TRBD2 matches 11 bases. Germline trimming cut 4 bases from V and 5 bases from J; bases unmatched to any gene: 0. Germline V gene data show CDR1 as MNHEY and CDR2 as SMNVEV (reference sequence). This CDR3 contains 14 residues. CDR3 sequence (DNA): TGTGCCAGCAGTTGGACTAGCGGGACCGGGGAGCTGTTTTTT. As protein: CASSWTSGTGELFF.

Only a few counts were recorded for this clone. V usage is TRBV30 and J usage is TRBJ1-5; weak D call: TRBD1 (6 bases). V was shortened by 0 bases and J by 7 bases, with 10 bases between the two germline ends. Germline V gives CDR1 GTSNPN, CDR2 SVGIG (reference sequence). This CDR3 region has 13 residues. The CDR3 reads CAWSVGARQPQHF. CDR3 bases: TGTGCCTGGAGTGTGGGGGCCCGGCAGCCCCAGCATTTT.

This clone was seen a handful of times. This chain links TRBV5-4 with TRBJ2-7; either TRBD1 or TRBD2 may supply D (5 bases each). V was pared by 0 bases and J by 2 bases, with 12 bases between. The CDR3 extends over 15 amino acids. Germline lookup yields CDR1 SGHNT and CDR2 YYREEE (reference sequence). CDR3: CASSLGGTGAYEQYF. CDR3 DNA: TGTGCCAGCAGCTTGGGGGGGACGGGTGCCTACGAGCAGTACTTC.

The chain is built from TRBV18 and TRBJ1-1; weak D call: TRBD1 (5 bases). Germline V gene lookup returns CDR1 KGHSH and CDR2 LQKENI. The germline V and J ends were trimmed by 3 bases and 3 bases, with 14 bases remaining between them. This CDR3 spans 15 amino acids. CDR3 nucleotides: TGTGCCAGCTCACCCAGACAGAGGATTGACACTGAAGCTTTCTTT. Translated, it gives CASSPRQRIDTEAFF.

V gene TRBV6-5 combines with J gene TRBJ2-7, with 10 bases that match TRBD2. Germline V gene data show CDR1 as MNHEY and CDR2 as SVGAGI. The junction had 5 bases not matched to a gene; V was cut back by 6 bases and J by 3 bases. The CDR3 is made up of 14 amino acids. CDR3 DNA: TGTGCCAGCAGCCCCACTAGCGGGAACTACGAGCAGTACTTC. This translates into CASSPTSGNYEQYF.

The chain joins TRBV28 to TRBJ2-2, with D tentatively TRBD1 (6 bases). V was trimmed by 5 bases and J by 4 bases, leaving 11 bases between them. Germline CDR1 MDHEN, CDR2 SYDVKM. This CDR3 spans 14 amino acids. The CDR3 reads CASSNHRVTGELFF. The DNA for the CDR3 is TGTGCCAGCAGTAATCACAGGGTCACCGGGGAGCTGTTTTTT.

This chain joins TRBV9 and TRBJ2-7, with D tentatively TRBD1 (6 bases). Between the trimmed V and J ends, which lost 0 bases and 0 bases, there was a span of 7 bases. CDR1 and CDR2 from the germline V gene are SGDLS and YYNGEE. This CDR3 spans 14 amino acids. The CDR3, as DNA: TGTGCCAGCAGCGTAGACAGGGCCTCCTACGAGCAGTACTTC. This gives the protein CASSVDRASYEQYF.

V and J are TRBV6-1 and TRBJ2-1; TRBD2 might be the D (7 bases). In germline, CDR1 is MNHNS, CDR2 SASEGT. This CDR3 region has 16 residues. V was clipped by 2 bases and J by 0 bases, with 11 bases between them. The CDR3 loop reads CASSEPRGPSYNEQFF. The DNA for the CDR3 is TGTGCCAGCAGTGAACCGCGGGGGCCCTCCTACAATGAGCAGTTCTTC.

The chain couples TRBV25-1 to TRBJ2-7; 7 bases fit TRBD2. The junction had 13 bases not matched to a gene; V was cut back by 7 bases and J by 4 bases. The germline V gene has CDR1 MGHDK and CDR2 SYGVNS. The CDR3 sequence is 15 residues long. The CDR3 DNA reads as TGTGCCAGCACCCCAGGCGGGGGAGTATCATACGAGCAGTACTTC. This codes for CASTPGGGVSYEQYF.

The chain has TRBV2 and TRBJ1-5; 8 positions match TRBD1. CDR1 is SNHLY, CDR2 FYNNEI, per germline. This CDR3 contains 14 residues. The V segment lost 7 bases and the J segment 5 bases; nucleotides outside the gene matches: 7. This chain's CDR3 is CASKKDRVDQPQHF. The CDR3 DNA is TGTGCCAGCAAGAAGGACAGGGTGGATCAGCCCCAGCATTTT.

There are many counts of this clone. This sequence joins TRBV5-1 and TRBJ2-2; D is perhaps TRBD2 (5 bases). The length of the CDR3 is 15 residues. Germline V gene sequence: CDR1 SGHRS, CDR2 YFSETQ. Trimming removed 4 bases at V and 1 base at J, with 11 bases between. CDR3 in DNA: TGCGCCAGCAGCCCGAGGGCGGAGAACACCGGGGAGCTGTTTTTT. It encodes CASSPRAENTGELFF.

The J gene is TRBJ2-2, the V gene TRBV27; D unresolved. The CDR3 totals 13 residues. Germline V gene data show CDR1 as MNHEY and CDR2 as SMNVEV (reference sequence). Between the trimmed V and J ends, which lost 3 bases and 2 bases, there was a span of 4 bases. CDR3 nucleotide sequence: TGTGCCAGCAGTTTCAGTAACACCGGGGAGCTGTTTTTT. Its protein is CASSFSNTGELFF.

This clone was found a few times. This chain connects TRBV7-9 to TRBJ1-5; TRBD1 might be the D (5 bases). The CDR3 is made up of 13 amino acids. V lost 8 bases and J lost 3, with 11 bases in between. Germline CDR1 is SEHNR and CDR2 is FQNEAQ (reference sequence). The CDR3 loop is CASGGPANQPQHF. CDR3 nucleotide sequence: TGTGCCAGCGGGGGTCCAGCCAATCAGCCCCAGCATTTT.

For the CDR3, the DNA is TGTGCCAGCAGCTTAGGGGGGACAGGGTGGGTCAATCAGCCCCAGCATTTT. Its translation is CASSLGGTGWVNQPQHF. The chain has TRBV7-2 and TRBJ1-5; 9 bases align to TRBD1. Per the germline V gene, CDR1 is SGHTA and CDR2 is FQGNSA. The CDR3 has 17 amino acids. Trimming took 1 base from V and 3 from J; bases not matched to a gene: 7. Full variable domain (remainder filled in from reference TRBV7-2 and TRBJ1-5): GAGVSQSPSNKVTEKGKDVELRCDPISGHTALYWYRQSLGQGLEFLIYFQGNSAPDKSGLPSDRFSAERTGGSVSTLTIQRTQQEDSAVYLCASSLGGTGWVNQPQHFGDGTRLSIL.

The J gene is TRBJ2-5, the V gene TRBV5-6; 8 bases agree with TRBD2. Germline CDR1 is SGHDT and CDR2 is YYEEEE. The CDR3 has 17 residues. The V and J ends lost 4 bases and 5 bases, in that order; junction bases with no gene match: 16. CDR3 DNA: TGTGCCAGCAGCCCCAACGGGGGGGCTGTAATCGGGGAGACCCAGTACTTC. As protein: CASSPNGGAVIGETQYF.

The V call is TRBV7-8, the J call TRBJ1-5, with D maybe TRBD1 (5 bases). Between the trimmed V and J ends, which lost 0 bases and 2 bases, there was a span of 8 bases. Germline-derived CDR1 and CDR2 are SGHVS and FQNEAQ. The CDR3 runs 15 residues. The CDR3 DNA sequence: TGTGCCAGCAGCTTAGCACAGGATGGCAATCAGCCCCAGCATTTT. This codes for CASSLAQDGNQPQHF. Full variable domain (rest looked up from reference TRBV7-8 and TRBJ1-5): GAGVSQSPRYKVAKRGQDVALRCDPISGHVSLFWYQQALGQGPEFLTYFQNEAQLDKSGLPSDRFFAERPEGSVSTLKIQRTQQEDSAVYLCASSLAQDGNQPQHFGDGTRLSIL.

Here the CDR3 reads CAWRNRGRFYGYTF. As DNA, the CDR3 is TGTGCCTGGAGGAACAGGGGGCGCTTCTATGGCTACACCTTC. The chain couples TRBV30 to TRBJ1-2; 9 bases match TRBD1. The CDR3 has 14 residues. CDR1 and CDR2 from the germline V gene are GTSNPN and SVGIG (reference sequence). V shed 3 bases, J shed 4 bases, and the junction held 6 bases outside the gene matches.

This chain uses TRBV10-3 with TRBJ1-1; 8 nucleotides align to TRBD1. In germline, CDR1 is ENHRY, CDR2 SYGVKD. The CDR3 has 14 residues. V dropped 5 bases and J dropped 1; count of bases not matched to a gene: 3. The CDR3 sequence: CAISLGQENTEAFF. The CDR3 bases are TGTGCCATCAGTTTGGGACAGGAGAACACTGAAGCTTTCTTT.

The chain employs TRBV30 and TRBJ1-1; D not resolved. Germline CDR1 GTSNPN, CDR2 SVGIG (reference sequence). The CDR3 runs 16 residues. Trimming shortened V by 0 bases and J by 1 base, and 15 bases separated the two germline ends. CDR3 protein: CAWSVLAMSTNTEAFF. CDR3 DNA: TGTGCCTGGAGTGTATTGGCGATGTCTACGAACACTGAAGCTTTCTTT.

In this sample, this clone turned up a few times. The V and J genes are TRBV14 and TRBJ2-1; the match to TRBD1 covers 8 bases. Germline CDR1 is SGHDN and CDR2 is FVKESK. The CDR3 runs to 15 residues. The junction had 4 bases not matched to a gene; V was cut back by 2 bases and J by 4 bases. The CDR3 sequence is CASSQPGQVYNEQFF. In DNA form, the CDR3 reads TGTGCCAGCAGCCAACCGGGACAGGTATACAATGAGCAGTTCTTC.

The chain carries TRBV6-5 and TRBJ2-1; D is unresolved. Between the trimmed V and J ends, which lost 5 bases and 0 bases, there was a span of 8 bases. CDR1 and CDR2 from the germline V gene are MNHEY and SVGAGI. CDR3 size: 14 residues. In DNA form, the CDR3 reads TGTGCCAGCAGTCCAACCAGCTCCTACAATGAGCAGTTCTTC. It codes for CASSPTSSYNEQFF.